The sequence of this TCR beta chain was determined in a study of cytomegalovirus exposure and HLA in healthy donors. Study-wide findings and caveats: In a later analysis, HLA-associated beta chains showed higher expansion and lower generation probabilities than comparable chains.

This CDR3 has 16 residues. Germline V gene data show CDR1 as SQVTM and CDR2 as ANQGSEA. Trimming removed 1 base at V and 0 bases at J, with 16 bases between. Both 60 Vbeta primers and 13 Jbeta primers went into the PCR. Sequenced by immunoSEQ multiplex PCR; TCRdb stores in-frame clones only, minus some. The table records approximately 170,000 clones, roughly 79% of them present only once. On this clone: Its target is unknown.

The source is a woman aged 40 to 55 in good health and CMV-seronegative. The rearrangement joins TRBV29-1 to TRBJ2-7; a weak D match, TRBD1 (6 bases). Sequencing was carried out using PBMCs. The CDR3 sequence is CSVEVLRDRSSYEQYF. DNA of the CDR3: TGCAGCGTTGAAGTATTAAGAGACAGGAGCTCCTACGAGCAGTACTTC.